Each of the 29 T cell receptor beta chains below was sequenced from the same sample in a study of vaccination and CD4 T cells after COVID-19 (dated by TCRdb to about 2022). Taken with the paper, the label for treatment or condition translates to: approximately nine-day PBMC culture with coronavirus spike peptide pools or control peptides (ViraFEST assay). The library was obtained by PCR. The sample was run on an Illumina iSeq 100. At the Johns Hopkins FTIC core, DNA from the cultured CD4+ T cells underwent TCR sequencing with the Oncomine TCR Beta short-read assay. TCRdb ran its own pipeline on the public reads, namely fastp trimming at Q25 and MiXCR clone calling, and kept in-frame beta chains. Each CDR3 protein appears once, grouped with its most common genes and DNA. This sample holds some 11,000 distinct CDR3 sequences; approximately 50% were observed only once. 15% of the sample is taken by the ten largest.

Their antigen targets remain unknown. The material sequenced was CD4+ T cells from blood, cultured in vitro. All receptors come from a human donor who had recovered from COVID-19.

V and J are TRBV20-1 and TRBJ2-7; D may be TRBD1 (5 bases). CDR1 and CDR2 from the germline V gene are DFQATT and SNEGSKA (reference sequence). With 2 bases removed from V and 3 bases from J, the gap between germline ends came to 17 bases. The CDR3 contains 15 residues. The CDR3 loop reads CSARLIRGTLYEQYF. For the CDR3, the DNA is TGCAGTGCTAGACTTATTAGGGGAACCCTCTACGAGCAGTACTTC.

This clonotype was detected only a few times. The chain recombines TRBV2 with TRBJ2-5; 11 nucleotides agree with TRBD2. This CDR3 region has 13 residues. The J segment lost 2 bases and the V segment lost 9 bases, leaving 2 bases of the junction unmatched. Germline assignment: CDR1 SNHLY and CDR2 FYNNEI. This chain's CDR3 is CARGTSGQETQYF. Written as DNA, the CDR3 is TGTGCCAGAGGGACTAGCGGTCAAGAGACCCAGTACTTC.

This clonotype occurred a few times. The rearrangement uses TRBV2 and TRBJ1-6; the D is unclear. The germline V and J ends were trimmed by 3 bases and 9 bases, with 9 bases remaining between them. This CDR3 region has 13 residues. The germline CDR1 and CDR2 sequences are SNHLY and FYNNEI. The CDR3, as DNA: TGTGCCAGCAGTGACGATGGAGTTTCACCCCTCCACTTT. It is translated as CASSDDGVSPLHF. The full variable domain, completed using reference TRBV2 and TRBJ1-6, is EPEVTQTPSHQVTQMGQEVILRCVPISNHLYFYWYRQILGQKVEFLVSFYNNEISEKSEIFDDQFSVERPDGSNFTLKIRSTKLEDSAMYFCASSDDGVSPLHFGNGTRLTVT.

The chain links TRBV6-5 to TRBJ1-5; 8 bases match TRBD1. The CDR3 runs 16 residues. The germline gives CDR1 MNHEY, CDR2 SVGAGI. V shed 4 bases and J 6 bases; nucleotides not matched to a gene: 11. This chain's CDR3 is CASSSNSGGAGQPQHF. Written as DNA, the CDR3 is TGTGCCAGCAGTTCGAACTCAGGGGGCGCGGGTCAGCCCCAGCATTTT.

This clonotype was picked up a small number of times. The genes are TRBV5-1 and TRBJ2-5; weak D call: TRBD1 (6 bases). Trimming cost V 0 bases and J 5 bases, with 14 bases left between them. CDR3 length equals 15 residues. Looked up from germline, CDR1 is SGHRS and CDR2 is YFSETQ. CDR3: CASSLAGVGGETQYF. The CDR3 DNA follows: TGCGCCAGCAGCTTGGCAGGCGTAGGGGGTGAGACCCAGTACTTC. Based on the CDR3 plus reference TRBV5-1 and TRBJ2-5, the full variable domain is KAGVTQTPRYLIKTRGQQVTLSCSPISGHRSVSWYQQTPGQGLQFLFEYFSETQRNKGNFPGRFSGRQFSNSRSEMNVSTLELGDSALYLCASSLAGVGGETQYFGPGTRLLVL.

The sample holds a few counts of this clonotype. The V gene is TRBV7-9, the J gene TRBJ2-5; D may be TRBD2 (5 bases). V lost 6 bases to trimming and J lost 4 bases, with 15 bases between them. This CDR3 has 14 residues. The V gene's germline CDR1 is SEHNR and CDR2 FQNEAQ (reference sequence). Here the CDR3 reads CASRSLGSGETQYF. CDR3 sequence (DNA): TGTGCCAGCAGGTCGTTGGGGAGTGGAGAGACCCAGTACTTC.

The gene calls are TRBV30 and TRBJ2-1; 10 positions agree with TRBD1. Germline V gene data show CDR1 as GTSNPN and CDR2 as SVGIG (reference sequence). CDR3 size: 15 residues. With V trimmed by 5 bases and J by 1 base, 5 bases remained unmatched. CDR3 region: CAWGGQGPSYNEQFF. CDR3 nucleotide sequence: TGTGCCTGGGGGGGACAGGGGCCATCCTACAATGAGCAGTTCTTC.

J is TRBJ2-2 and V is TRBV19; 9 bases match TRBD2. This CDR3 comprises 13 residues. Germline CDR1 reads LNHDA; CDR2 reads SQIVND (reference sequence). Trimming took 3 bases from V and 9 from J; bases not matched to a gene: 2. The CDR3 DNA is TGTGCCAGTAGTATCGCGGGGGGGCGGGAGCTGTTTTTT. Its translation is CASSIAGGRELFF. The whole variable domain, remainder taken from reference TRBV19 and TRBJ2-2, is DGGITQSPKYLFRKEGQNVTLSCEQNLNHDAMYWYRQDPGQGLRLIYYSQIVNDFQKGDIAEGYSVSREKKESFPLTVTSAQKNPTAFYLCASSIAGGRELFFGEGSRLTVL.

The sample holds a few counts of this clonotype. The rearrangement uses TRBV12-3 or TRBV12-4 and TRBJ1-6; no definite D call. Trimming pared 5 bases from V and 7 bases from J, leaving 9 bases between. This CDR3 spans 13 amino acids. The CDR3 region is CASSGLGNSPLHF. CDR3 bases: TGTGCCAGCAGTGGGCTGGGCAATTCACCCCTCCACTTT.

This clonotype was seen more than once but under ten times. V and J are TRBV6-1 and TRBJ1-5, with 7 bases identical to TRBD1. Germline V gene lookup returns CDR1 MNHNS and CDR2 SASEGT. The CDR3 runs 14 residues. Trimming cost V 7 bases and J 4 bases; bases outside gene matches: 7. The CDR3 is CASNSRGRNQPQHF. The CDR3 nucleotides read TGTGCCAGCAACTCAAGGGGGCGGAATCAGCCCCAGCATTTT.

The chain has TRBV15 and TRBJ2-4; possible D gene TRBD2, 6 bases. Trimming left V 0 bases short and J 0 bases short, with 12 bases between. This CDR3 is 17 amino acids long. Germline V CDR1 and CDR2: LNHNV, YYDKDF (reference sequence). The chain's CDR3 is CATSRDYGGLAKNIQYF. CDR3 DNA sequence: TGTGCCACCAGCAGAGATTACGGGGGACTAGCCAAAAACATTCAGTACTTC. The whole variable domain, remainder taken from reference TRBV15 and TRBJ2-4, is DAMVIQNPRYQVTQFGKPVTLSCSQTLNHNVMYWYQQKSSQAPKLLFHYYDKDFNNEADTPDNFQSRRPNTSFCFLDIRSPGLGDTAMYLCATSRDYGGLAKNIQYFGAGTRLSVL.

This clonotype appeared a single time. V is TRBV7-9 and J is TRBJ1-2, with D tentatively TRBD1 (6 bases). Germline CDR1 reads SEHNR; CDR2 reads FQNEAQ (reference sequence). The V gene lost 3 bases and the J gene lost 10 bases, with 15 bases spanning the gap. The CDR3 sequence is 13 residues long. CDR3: CASSFRTGNHYTF. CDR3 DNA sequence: TGTGCCAGCAGCTTTCGTACAGGGAACCACTACACCTTC.

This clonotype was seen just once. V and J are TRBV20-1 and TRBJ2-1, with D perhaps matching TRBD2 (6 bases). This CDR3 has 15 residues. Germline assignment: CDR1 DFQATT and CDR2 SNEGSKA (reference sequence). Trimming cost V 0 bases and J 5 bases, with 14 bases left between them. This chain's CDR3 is CSARDPGESHNEQFF. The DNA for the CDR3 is TGCAGTGCTAGAGATCCGGGGGAGTCCCACAATGAGCAGTTCTTC.

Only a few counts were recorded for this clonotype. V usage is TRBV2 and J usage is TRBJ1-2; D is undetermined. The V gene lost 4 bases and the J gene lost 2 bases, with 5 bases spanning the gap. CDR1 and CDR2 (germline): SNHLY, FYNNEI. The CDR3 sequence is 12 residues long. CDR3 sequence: CASSVQNYGYTF. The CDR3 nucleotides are TGTGCCAGCAGTGTACAGAACTATGGCTACACCTTC.

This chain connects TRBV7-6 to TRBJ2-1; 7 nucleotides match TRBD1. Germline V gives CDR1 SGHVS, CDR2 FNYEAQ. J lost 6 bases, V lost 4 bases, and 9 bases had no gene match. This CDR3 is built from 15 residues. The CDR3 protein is CASSWGMSGGNEQFF. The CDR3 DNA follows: TGTGCCAGCAGCTGGGGGATGTCAGGGGGCAATGAGCAGTTCTTC.

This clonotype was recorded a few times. This CDR3 reads CASIDSNYGYTF. CDR3 bases: TGTGCCAGTATTGACAGTAACTATGGCTACACCTTC. V usage is TRBV2 and J usage is TRBJ1-2, with D maybe TRBD1 (5 bases). Germline-derived CDR1 and CDR2 are SNHLY and FYNNEI. V dropped 9 bases and J dropped 1 base, with 9 bases sitting between them. This CDR3 contains 12 residues.

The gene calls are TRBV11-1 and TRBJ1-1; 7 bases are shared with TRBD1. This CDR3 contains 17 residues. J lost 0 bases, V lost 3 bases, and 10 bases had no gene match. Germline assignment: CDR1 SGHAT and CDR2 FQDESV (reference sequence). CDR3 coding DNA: TGTGCCAGCAGCTTTTGGGGGATGACAGGGCTGAACACTGAAGCTTTCTTT. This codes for CASSFWGMTGLNTEAFF.

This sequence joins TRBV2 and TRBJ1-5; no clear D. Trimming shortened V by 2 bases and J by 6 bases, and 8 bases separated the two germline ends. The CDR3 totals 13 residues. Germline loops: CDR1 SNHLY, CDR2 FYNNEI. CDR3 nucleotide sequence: TGTGCCAGCAGTGAATGGAGTACTCAGCCCCAGCATTTT. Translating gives CASSEWSTQPQHF.

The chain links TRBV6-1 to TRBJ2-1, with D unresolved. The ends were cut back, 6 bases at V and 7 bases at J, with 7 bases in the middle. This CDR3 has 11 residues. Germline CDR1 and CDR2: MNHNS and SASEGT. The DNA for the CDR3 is TGTGCCAGCAGCCGAATTAATGAGCAGTTCTTC. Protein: CASSRINEQFF.

CDR3 protein: CASSQGWGITEAFF. The CDR3 DNA sequence: TGTGCCAGCAGCCAAGGATGGGGCATCACTGAAGCTTTCTTT. The chain carries TRBV14 and TRBJ1-1, with D possibly matching TRBD1 (5 bases). With 1 base removed from V and 4 bases from J, the gap between germline ends came to 10 bases. The germline gives CDR1 SGHDN, CDR2 FVKESK. The CDR3 length is 14 residues.

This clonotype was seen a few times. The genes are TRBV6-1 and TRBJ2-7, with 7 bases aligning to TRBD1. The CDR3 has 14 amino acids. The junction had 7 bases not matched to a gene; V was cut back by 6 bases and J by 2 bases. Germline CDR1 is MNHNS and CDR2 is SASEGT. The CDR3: CASSRDRVAYEQYF. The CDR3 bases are TGTGCCAGCAGCCGCGACAGGGTAGCCTACGAGCAGTACTTC.

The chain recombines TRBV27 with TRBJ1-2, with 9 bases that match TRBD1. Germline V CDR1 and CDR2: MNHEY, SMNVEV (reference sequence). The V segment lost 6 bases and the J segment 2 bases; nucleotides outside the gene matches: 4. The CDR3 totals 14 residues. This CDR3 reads CASSRDRENYGYTF. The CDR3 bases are TGTGCCAGCAGCCGGGACAGGGAAAACTATGGCTACACCTTC.

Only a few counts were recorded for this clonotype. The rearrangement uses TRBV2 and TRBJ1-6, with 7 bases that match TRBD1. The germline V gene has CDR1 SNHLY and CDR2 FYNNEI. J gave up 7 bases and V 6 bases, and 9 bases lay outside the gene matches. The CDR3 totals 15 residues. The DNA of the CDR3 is TGTGCCAGCAGCGCTCAGGGGGGTACGAATTCACCCCTCCACTTT. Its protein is CASSAQGGTNSPLHF.

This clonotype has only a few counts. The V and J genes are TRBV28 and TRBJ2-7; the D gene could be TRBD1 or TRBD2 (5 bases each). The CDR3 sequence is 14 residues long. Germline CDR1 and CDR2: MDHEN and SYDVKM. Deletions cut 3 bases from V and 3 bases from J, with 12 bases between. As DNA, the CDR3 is TGTGCCAGCAGTTTTCATGGTGGGGGCTACGAGCAGTACTTC. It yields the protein CASSFHGGGYEQYF.

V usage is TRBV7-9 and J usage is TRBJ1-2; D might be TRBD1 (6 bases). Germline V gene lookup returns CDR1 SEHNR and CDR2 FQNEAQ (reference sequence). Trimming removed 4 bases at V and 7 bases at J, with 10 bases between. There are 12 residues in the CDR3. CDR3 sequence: CASSSDRSGYTF. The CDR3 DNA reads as TGTGCCAGCAGCTCTGACAGGTCTGGCTACACCTTC.

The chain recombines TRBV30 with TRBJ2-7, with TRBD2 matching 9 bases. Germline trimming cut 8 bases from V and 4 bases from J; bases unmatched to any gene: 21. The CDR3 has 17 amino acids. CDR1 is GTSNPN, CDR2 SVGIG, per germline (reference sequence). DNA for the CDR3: TGTGCCCTGAATAGGGGCAGATCGGGACTAGCTTCTTACGAGCAGTACTTC. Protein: CALNRGRSGLASYEQYF.

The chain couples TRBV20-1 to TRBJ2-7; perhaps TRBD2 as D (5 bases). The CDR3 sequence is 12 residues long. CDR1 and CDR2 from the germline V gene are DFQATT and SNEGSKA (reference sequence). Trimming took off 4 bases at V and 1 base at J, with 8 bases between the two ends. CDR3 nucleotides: TGCAGTGCTACACTAGAATCCTACGAGCAGTACTTC. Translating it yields CSATLESYEQYF.

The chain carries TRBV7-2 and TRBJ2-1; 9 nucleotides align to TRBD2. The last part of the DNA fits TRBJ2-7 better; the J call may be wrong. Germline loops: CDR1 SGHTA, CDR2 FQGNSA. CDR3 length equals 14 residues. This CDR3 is CASSGASGTYEQYF. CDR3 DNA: TGTGCCAGCAGCGGAGCTAGCGGGACCTACGAGCAGTACTTC.

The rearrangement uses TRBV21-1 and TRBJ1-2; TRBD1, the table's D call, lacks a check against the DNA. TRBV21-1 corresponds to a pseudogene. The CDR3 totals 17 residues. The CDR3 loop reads CASSKARDRGRRDGYTF. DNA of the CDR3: TGTGCCAGCAGCAAAGCCAGGGACAGGGGGCGTCGTGATGGCTACACCTTC.